Given below is one T cell receptor (beta chain) in context. Cohort allocation depended upon clinical history that participants reported. The data stem from a study of blood T cell repertoires in COVID-19. The wider study: Collection of acute and convalescent COVID-19 samples took place in the United States, Italy and Spain.

Method: immunoSEQ multiplex PCR; TCRdb's copy keeps in-frame clones and lacks some. The sample consists of 320,000 or so clones, over 75% of them appearing once. Trimming pared 4 bases from V and 7 bases from J, leaving 10 bases between. The CDR3 runs to 12 residues. Germline V gene lookup returns CDR1 LGHDT and CDR2 YNNKEL (reference sequence). This clonotype originated in a woman aged 25 to 39 who had recovered from COVID-19. The chain employs TRBV3-1 (or the pseudogene TRBV3-2) and TRBJ1-1, with D perhaps TRBD1 (6 bases). The sequencing input was PBMCs or T cells enriched from blood (not recorded which). CDR3 sequence (DNA): TGTGCCAGCAGCCCGGGACATAATGAAGCTTTCTTT. Its protein product is CASSPGHNEAFF.